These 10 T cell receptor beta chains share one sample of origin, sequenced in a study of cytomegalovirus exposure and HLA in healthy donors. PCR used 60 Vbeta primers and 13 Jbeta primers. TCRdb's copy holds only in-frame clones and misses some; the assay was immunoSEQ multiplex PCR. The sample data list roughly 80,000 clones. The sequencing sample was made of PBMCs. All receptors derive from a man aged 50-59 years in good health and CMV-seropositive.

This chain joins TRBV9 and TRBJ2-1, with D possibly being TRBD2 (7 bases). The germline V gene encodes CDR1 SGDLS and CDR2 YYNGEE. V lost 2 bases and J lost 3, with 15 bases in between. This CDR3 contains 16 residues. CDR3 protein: CASSVSAGAVYNEQFF. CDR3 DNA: TGTGCCAGCAGCGTTTCGGCGGGGGCCGTCTACAATGAGCAGTTCTTC.

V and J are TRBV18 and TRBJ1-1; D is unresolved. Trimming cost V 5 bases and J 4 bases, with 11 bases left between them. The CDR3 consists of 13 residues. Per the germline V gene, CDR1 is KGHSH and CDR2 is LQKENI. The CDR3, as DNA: TGTGCCAGCTCATACGTCAGAGGCACTGAAGCTTTCTTT. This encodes CASSYVRGTEAFF.

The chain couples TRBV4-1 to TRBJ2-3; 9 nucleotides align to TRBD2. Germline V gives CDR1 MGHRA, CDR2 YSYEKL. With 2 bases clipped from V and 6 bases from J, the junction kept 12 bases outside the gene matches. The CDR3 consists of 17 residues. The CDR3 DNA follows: TGCGCCAGCAGCCAACCCAGACTAGCGGCTTCAGTCGATACGCAGTATTTT. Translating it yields CASSQPRLAASVDTQYF.

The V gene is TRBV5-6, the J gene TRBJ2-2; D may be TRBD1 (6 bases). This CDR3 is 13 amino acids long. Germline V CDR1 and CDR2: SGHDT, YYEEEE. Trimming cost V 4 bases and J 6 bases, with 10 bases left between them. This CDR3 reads CASSHRESGELFF. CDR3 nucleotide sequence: TGTGCCAGCAGCCACAGGGAATCCGGGGAGCTGTTTTTT.

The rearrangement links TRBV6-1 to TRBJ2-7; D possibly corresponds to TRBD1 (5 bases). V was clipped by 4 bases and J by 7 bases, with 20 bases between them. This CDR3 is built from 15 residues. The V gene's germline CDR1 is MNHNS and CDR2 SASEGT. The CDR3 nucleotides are TGTGCCAGCAGTGTGTCCCTTGGGGCAGCCCTGGAGCAGTACGTC. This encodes CASSVSLGAALEQYV.

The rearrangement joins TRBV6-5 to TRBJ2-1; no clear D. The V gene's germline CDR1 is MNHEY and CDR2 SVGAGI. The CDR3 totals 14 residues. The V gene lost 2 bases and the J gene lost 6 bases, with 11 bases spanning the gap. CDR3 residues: CASSYLVGSNEQFF. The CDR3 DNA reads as TGTGCCAGCAGTTACCTAGTAGGTAGCAATGAGCAGTTCTTC.

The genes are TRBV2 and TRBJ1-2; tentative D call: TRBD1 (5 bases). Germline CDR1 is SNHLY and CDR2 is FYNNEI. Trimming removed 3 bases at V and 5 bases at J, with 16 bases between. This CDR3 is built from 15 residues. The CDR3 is CASSETRDALYGYTF. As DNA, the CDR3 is TGTGCCAGCAGTGAGACGCGGGACGCTTTATATGGCTACACCTTC.

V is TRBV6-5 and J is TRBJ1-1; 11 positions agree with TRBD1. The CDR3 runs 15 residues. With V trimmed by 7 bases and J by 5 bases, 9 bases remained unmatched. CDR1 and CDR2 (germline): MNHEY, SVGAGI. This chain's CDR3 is CASMALGQGGTEAFF. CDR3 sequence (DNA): TGTGCCAGCATGGCATTGGGACAGGGGGGGACTGAAGCTTTCTTT.

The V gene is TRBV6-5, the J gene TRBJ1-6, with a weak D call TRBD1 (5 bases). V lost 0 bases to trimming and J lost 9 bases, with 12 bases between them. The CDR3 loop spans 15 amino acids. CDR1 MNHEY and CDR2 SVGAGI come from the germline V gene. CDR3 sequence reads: CASSYSSGDGSPLHF. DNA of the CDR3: TGTGCCAGCAGTTACTCGTCGGGGGATGGTTCACCCCTCCACTTT.

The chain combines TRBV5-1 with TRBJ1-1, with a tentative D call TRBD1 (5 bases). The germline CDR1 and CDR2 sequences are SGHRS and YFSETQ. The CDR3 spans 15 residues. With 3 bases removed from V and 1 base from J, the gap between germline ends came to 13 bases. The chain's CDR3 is CASSSSWGENTEAFF. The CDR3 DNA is TGCGCCAGCAGCTCGAGCTGGGGGGAGAACACTGAAGCTTTCTTT.